These T cell receptor beta chains were read from a single sample in a study of shared clonotypes between healthy human individuals. The data were produced by immunoSEQ multiplex PCR, yet TCRdb's version contains in-frame clones alone and is incomplete. The profile shows about 680,000 clones, around 92% of them singletons. Sequenced material: naive CD8+ T cells sorted from blood. These receptors came from a man aged 30 to 39 in good health. Each CDR3 is given with its conserved first and last residue. The order of the fields is clone size, D gene, J gene, V gene, CDR3 DNA, CDR3 protein. A D gene is named only where the DNA matches it firmly. Expanded clones get a size class; other rows say once, few or many, or leave the size out.

once,.,TRBJ2-1,TRBV9,TGTGCCAGCAGCCAGGGGACCCCCAACAATGAGCAGTTCTTC,CASSQGTPNNEQFF
.,.,TRBJ2-7,TRBV27,TGTGCCAGCGGAAACTCTGACTACTACGAGCAGTACTTC,CASGNSDYYEQYF
.,TRBD1,TRBJ1-3,TRBV10-3,TGTGCCATCTACGACAGGGGTGGAAACACCATATATTTT,CAIYDRGGNTIYF
.,TRBD2,TRBJ2-5,TRBV27,TGTGCCAGCAGTTGGGGCCTAGCGGGAGAGACCCAGTACTTC,CASSWGLAGETQYF
.,TRBD1,TRBJ1-2,TRBV5-1,TGCGCCAGCAGCGTGAACCTGGGGACAGCTTCTACCCATGGCTACACCTTC,CASSVNLGTASTHGYTF
once,.,TRBJ2-7,TRBV15,TGTGCCACCAGCAGAGATTTTAGGGGCCCCCCCTCCTACGAGCAGTACTTC,CATSRDFRGPPSYEQYF
.,.,TRBJ2-4,TRBV18,TGTGCCAGCTCACCACCAACAAGGTCCAAAAACATTCAGTACTTC,CASSPPTRSKNIQYF
.,TRBD2,TRBJ2-1,TRBV2,TGTGCCAGCACCCCTAGCGGGGGGTACAATGAGCAGTTCTTC,CASTPSGGYNEQFF
once,TRBD2,TRBJ2-1,TRBV28,TGTGCCAGCAGTCCCCTCGTACGTCGGGCGGGAGGGCCATCCTACAATGAGCAGTTCTTC,CASSPLVRRAGGPSYNEQFF
.,.,TRBJ2-7,TRBV9,TGTGCCAGCAGCACGACAGGTTTGATCTCCGAGCAGTACTTC,CASSTTGLISEQYF
.,.,TRBJ2-1,TRBV29-1,TGCAGCGTTGAACACCCTCATCTGGACAATGAGCAGTTCTTC,CSVEHPHLDNEQFF
.,.,TRBJ2-1,TRBV9,TGTGCCAGCAGCGTAGGGAACTCCTACAATGAGCAGTTCTTC,CASSVGNSYNEQFF
.,TRBD1,TRBJ1-2,TRBV5-4,TGTGCCAGCAGCTCCCGGGACAGGGTGGACCCTTATAGTGGCTACACCTTC,CASSSRDRVDPYSGYTF